The 3 T cell receptor beta chains listed next were all sequenced from one sample in a study of immune heterogeneity within non-small cell lung tumors. As template, the study used bulk tumor genomic DNA at about 550 ng per sample. Widely spaced biopsies, several per primary tumor, were obtained at surgery. Curative surgical treatment was performed in patients who had newly diagnosed, untreated non-small cell lung cancer. The TCR beta CDR3 region was amplified by multiplex PCR employing 32 V and 13 J primers. TCRdb re-derived calls from the multiplex PCR reads in MiXCR, one entry per CDR3 protein. The data show about 2,300 distinct CDR3 sequences, roughly a quarter seen once. The sample consisted of lung tumor tissue. Receptor source: a man between 60 and 75 years old with non-small cell lung cancer.

A remark on this clonotype: Possible read error: a much larger clone is one base away. The V call is TRBV20-1, the J call TRBJ2-5; D is perhaps TRBD2 (5 bases). V lost 7 bases to trimming and J lost 5 bases, with 14 bases between them. The CDR3 extends over 12 amino acids. The germline V gene has CDR1 DFQATT and CDR2 SNEGSKA (reference sequence). The CDR3 bases are TGCAGTGACACACTAGGTGGGGAGACCCAGTACTTC. Encoded protein: CSDTLGGETQYF.

This clonotype qualifies as medium-sized (0.01 to 0.1%). The chain employs TRBV28 and TRBJ1-5, with D unresolved. Germline values: CDR1 MDHEN, CDR2 SYDVKM. V lost 5 bases to trimming and J lost 9 bases, with 17 bases between them. The CDR3 runs 14 residues. The DNA for the CDR3 is TGTGCCAGCAGTACCTTTGAGGGTCCTGGGCCCCAGCATTTT. As protein: CASSTFEGPGPQHF.

As regards this clonotype: Sequence at one end of the junction differs from germline and may be a read error. This sequence joins TRBV5-8 and TRBJ1-5; D unresolved. CDR1 and CDR2 from the germline V gene are SGHTS and YDEGEE. The CDR3 has 12 amino acids. The CDR3, as DNA: TGTGCCATCAGCTTTTTTAATCAGCCCCAGCATTTT. Protein product: CAISFFNQPQHF. Using reference TRBV5-8 and TRBJ1-5 for the parts outside the CDR3, the full variable domain is EAGVTQSPTHLIKTRGQQATLRCSPISGHTSVYWYQQALGLGLQFLLWYDEGEERNRGNFPPRFSGRQFPNYSSELNVNALELEDSALYLCAISFFNQPQHFGDGTRLSIL.